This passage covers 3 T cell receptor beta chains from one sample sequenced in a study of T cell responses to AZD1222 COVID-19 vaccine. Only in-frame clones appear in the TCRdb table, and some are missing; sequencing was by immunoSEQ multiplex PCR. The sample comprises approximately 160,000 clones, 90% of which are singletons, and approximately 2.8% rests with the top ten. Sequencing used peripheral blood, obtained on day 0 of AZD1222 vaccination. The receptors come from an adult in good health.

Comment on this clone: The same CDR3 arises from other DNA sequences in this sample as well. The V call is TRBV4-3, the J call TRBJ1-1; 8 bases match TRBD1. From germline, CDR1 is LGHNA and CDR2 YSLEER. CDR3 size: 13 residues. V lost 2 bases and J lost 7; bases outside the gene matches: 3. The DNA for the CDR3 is TGCGCCAGCAGCCAAAGACAGGGGCTTGAAGCTTTCTTT. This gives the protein CASSQRQGLEAFF.

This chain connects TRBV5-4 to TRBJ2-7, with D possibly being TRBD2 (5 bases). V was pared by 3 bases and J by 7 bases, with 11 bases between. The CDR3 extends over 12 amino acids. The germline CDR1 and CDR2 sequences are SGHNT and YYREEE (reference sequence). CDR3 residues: CASSSGVREQYF. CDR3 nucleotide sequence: TGTGCCAGCAGCTCCGGGGTGAGGGAGCAGTACTTC.

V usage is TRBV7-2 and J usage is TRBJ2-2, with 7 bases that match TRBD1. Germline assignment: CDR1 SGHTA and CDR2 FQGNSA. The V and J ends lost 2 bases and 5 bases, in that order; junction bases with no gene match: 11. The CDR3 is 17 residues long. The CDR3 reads CASSLRETGSVTGELFF. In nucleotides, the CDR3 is TGTGCCAGCAGCTTACGAGAGACAGGGTCTGTAACCGGGGAGCTGTTTTTT.